The subject of this entry is one T cell receptor (beta chain). The data were obtained in a study of shared clonotypes between healthy human individuals. Division of CD4+ cells produced a CD45RA+ naive subset and a CD45RA-negative memory subset. Every subset's genomic DNA went evenly onto several immunoSEQ plates. Using immunoSEQ multiplex PCR, the repertoire was profiled, and TCRdb retains in-frame clones only, with some absent. The table shows 950,000 to 1,300,000 clones, with around four fifths occurring only once. The CDR3 totals 14 residues. With 5 bases clipped from V and 4 bases from J, the junction kept 6 bases outside the gene matches. CDR1 is SGHTA and CDR2 is FQGNSA in the germline V gene.

The receptor's source is a young man in good health. J is TRBJ2-5 and V is TRBV7-2; 8 nucleotides align to TRBD2. The sample taken for sequencing was memory CD4+ T cells sorted from blood. Regarding subset: CD45RA-negative fraction. CDR3 amino acids: CASSPTGRAETQYF. DNA of the CDR3: TGTGCCAGCAGCCCCACCGGGAGGGCAGAGACCCAGTACTTC.